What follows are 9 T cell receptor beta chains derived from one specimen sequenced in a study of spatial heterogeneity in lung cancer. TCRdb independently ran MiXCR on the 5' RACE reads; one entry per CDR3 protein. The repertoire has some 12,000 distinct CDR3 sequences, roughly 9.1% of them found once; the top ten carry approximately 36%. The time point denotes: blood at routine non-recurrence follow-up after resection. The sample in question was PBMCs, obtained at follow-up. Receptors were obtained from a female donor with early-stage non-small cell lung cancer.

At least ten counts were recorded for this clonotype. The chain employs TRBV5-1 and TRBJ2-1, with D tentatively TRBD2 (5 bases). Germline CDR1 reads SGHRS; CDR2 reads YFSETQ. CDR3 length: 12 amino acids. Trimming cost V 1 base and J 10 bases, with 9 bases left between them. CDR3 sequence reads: CASSLWGVEQFF. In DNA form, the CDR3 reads TGCGCCAGCAGCTTGTGGGGAGTGGAGCAGTTCTTC.

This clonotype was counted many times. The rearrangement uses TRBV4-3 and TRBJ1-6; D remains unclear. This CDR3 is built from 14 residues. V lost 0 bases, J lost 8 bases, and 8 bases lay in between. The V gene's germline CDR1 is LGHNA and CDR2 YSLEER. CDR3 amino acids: CASSQDFADSPLHF. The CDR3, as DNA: TGCGCCAGCAGCCAAGATTTTGCAGATTCACCCCTCCACTTT.

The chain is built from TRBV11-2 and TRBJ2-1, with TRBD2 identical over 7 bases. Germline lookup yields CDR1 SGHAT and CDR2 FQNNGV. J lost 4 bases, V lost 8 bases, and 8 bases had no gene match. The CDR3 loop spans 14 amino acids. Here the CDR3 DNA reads TGTGCCAGCGCCCTGTCTAGCGGTTACAATGAGCAGTTCTTC. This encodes CASALSSGYNEQFF. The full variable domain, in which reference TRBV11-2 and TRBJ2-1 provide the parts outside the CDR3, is EAGVAQSPRYKIIEKRQSVAFWCNPISGHATLYWYQQILGQGPKLLIQFQNNGVVDDSQLPKDRFSAERLKGVDSTLKIQPAKLEDSAVYLCASALSSGYNEQFFGPGTRLTVL.

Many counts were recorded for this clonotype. The CDR3 region has the DNA TGTGCCAGCAGCTTAGGACGGAACACTGAAGCTTTCTTT. This encodes CASSLGRNTEAFF. This rearrangement joins TRBV7-2 to TRBJ1-1; D unclear. The germline V gene encodes CDR1 SGHTA and CDR2 FQGNSA. Trimming removed 1 base at V and 1 base at J, with 4 bases between. CDR3 length: 13 residues.

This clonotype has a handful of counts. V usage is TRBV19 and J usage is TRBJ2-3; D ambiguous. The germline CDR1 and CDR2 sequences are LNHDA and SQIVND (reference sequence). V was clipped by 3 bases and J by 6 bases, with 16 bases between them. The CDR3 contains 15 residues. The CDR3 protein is CASSIGARSSDTQYF. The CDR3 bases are TGTGCCAGTAGTATCGGTGCCCGGAGCTCGGATACGCAGTATTTT.

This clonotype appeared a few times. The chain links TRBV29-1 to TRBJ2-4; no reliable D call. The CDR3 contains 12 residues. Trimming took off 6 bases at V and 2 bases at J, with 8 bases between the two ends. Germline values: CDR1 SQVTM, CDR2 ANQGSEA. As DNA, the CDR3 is TGCAGCGTAATTCTCCCCAAAAACATTCAGTACTTC. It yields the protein CSVILPKNIQYF.

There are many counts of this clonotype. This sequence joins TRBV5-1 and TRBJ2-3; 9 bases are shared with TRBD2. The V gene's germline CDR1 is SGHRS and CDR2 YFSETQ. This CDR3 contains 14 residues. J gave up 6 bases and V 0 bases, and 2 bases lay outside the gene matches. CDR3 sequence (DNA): TGCGCCAGCAGCTTGGGGACTAGCGCGGATACGCAGTATTTT. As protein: CASSLGTSADTQYF.

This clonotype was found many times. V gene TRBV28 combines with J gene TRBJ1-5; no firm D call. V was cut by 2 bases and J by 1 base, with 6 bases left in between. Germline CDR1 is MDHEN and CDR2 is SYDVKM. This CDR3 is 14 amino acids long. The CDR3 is CASSLLGSNQPQHF. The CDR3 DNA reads TGTGCCAGCAGTTTACTCGGAAGCAATCAGCCCCAGCATTTT.

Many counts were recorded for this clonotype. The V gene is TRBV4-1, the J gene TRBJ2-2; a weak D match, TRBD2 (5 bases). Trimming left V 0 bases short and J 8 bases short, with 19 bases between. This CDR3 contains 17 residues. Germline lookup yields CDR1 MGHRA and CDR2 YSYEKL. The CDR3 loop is CASSQDVTVGIRGELFF. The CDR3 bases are TGCGCCAGCAGCCAAGACGTCACAGTCGGGATCAGAGGGGAGCTGTTTTTT.